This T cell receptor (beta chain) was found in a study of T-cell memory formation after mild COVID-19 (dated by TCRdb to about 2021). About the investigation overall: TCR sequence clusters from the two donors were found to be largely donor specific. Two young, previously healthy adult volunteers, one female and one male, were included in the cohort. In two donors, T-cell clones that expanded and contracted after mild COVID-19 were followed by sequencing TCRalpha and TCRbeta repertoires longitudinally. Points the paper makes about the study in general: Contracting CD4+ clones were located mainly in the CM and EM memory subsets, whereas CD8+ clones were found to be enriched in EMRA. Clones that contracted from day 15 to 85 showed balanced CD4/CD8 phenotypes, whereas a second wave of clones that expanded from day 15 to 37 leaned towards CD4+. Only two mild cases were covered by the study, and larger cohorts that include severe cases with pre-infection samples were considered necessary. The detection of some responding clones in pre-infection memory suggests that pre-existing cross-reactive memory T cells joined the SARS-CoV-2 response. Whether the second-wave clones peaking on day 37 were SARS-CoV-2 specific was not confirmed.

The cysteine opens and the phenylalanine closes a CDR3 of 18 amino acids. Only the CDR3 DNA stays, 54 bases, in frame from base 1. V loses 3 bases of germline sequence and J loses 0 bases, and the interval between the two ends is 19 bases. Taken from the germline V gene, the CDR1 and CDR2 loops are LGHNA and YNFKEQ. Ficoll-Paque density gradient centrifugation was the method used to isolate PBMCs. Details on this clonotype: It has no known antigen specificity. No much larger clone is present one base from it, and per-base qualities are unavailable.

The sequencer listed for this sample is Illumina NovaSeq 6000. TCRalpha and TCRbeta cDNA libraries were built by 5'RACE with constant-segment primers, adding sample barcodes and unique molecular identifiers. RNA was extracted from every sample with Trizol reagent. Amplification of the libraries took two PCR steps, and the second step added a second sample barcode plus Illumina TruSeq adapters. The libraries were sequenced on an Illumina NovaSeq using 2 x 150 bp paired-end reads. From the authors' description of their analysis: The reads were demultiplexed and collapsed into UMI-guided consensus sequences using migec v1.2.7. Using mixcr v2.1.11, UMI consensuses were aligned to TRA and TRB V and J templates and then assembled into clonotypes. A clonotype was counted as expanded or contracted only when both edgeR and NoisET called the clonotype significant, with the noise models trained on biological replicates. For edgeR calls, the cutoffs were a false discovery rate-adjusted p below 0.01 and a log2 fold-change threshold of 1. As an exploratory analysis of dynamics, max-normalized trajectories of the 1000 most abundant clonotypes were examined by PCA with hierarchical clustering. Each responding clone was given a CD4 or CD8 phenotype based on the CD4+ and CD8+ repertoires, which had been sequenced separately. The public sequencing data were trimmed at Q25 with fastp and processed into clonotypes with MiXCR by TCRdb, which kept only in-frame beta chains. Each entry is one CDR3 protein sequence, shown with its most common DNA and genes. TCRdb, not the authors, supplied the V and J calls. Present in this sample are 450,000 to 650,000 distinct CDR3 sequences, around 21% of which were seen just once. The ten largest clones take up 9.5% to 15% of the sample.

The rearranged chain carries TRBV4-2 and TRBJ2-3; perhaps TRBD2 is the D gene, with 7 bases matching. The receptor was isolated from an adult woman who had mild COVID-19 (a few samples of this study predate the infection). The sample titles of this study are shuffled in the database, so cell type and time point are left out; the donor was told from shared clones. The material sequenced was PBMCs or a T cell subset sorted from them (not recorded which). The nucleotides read TGTGCCAGCAGCCACCCAAAGGGGGGGACGGCTAGCACAGATACGCAGTATTTT. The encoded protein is CASSHPKGGTASTDTQYF.